This TCR beta chain was profiled in a study of cytomegalovirus exposure and HLA in healthy donors. Notes on the study in general: Several of the most significant clusters were apparently associated with common viral pathogens in a later analysis.

The PCR made use of 60 Vbeta and 13 Jbeta primers. Libraries were prepared by immunoSEQ multiplex PCR; TCRdb keeps only in-frame clonotypes and omits some of them. The repertoire consists of roughly 150,000 clones, with about 68% occurring once and the leading ten covering 1.3% to 1.5%. Germline V gene sequence: CDR1 SGHDT, CDR2 YYEEEE. CDR3 length: 16 residues. Between the trimmed V and J ends, which lost 4 bases and 3 bases, there was a span of 19 bases. This clone has only one observation. Its antigen is not identified. Sequencing used PBMCs. The rearrangement uses TRBV5-6 and TRBJ1-2; unclear D gene. The source of this sequence is a man aged 18 to 29 in good health and CMV-seronegative. The chain's CDR3 is CASSIVGDHPDYGYTF. The CDR3, as DNA: TGTGCCAGCAGCATCGTTGGAGACCACCCAGACTATGGCTACACCTTC.